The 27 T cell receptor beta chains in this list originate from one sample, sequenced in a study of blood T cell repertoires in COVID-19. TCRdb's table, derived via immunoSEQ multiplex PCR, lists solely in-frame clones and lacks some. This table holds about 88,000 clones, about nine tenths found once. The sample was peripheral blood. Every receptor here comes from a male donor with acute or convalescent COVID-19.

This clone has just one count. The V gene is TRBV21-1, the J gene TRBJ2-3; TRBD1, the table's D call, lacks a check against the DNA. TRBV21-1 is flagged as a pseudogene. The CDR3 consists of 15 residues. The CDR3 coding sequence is TGTGCCAGCAGCAGCGGGACAGGGAGCACAGATACGCAGTATTTT. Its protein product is CASSSGTGSTDTQYF.

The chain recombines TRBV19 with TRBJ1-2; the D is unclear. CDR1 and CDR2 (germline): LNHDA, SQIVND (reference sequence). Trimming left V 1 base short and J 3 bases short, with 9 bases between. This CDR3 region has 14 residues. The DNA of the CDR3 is TGTGCCAGTAGTATAGTTACCGGGGACTATGGCTACACCTTC. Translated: CASSIVTGDYGYTF.

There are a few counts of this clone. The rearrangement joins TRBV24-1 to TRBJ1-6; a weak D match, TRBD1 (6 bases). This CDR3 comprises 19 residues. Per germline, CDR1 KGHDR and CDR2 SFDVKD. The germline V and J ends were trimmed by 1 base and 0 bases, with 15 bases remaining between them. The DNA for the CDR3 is TGTGCCACCAGTGATTTAACGGGACACAAAAGCTCCTATAATTCACCCCTCCACTTT. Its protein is CATSDLTGHKSSYNSPLHF.

The CDR3 region is CASSIRGAGGLMETQYF. In nucleotides, the CDR3 is TGTGCCAGTAGTATACGGGGGGCCGGAGGACTTATGGAGACCCAGTACTTC. The chain joins TRBV19 to TRBJ2-5, with D tentatively TRBD2 (7 bases). V lost 2 bases and J lost 5, with 21 bases in between. Germline-derived CDR1 and CDR2 are LNHDA and SQIVND (reference sequence). This CDR3 spans 17 amino acids.

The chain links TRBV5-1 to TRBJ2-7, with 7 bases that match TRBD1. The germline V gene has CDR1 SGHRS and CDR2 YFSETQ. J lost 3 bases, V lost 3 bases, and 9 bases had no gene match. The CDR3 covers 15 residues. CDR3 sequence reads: CASSSSGTANYEQYF. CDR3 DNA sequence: TGCGCCAGCAGCTCCTCCGGGACAGCGAACTACGAGCAGTACTTC.

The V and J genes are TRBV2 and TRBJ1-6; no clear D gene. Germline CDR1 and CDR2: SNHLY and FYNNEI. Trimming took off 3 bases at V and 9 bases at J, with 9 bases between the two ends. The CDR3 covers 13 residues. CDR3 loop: CASSDPAGSPLHF. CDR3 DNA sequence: TGTGCCAGCAGTGACCCGGCGGGTTCACCCCTCCACTTT.

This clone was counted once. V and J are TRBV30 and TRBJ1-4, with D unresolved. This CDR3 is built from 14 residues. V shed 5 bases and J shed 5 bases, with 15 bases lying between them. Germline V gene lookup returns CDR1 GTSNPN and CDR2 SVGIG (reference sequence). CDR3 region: CAWGFRVSNEKLFF. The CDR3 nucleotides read TGTGCCTGGGGTTTCCGGGTCTCCAATGAAAAACTGTTTTTT. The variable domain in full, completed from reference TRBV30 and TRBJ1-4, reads SQTIHQWPATLVQPVGSPLSLECTVEGTSNPNLYWYRQAAGRGLQLLFYSVGIGQISSEVPQNLSASRPQDRQFILSSKKLLLSDSGFYLCAWGFRVSNEKLFFGSGTQLSVL.

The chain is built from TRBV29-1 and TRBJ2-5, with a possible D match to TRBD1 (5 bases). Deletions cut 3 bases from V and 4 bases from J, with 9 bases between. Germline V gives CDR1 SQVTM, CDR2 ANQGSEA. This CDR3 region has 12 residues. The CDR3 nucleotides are TGCAGCGTTGATAAGGGGCCAGAGACCCAGTACTTC. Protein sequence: CSVDKGPETQYF.

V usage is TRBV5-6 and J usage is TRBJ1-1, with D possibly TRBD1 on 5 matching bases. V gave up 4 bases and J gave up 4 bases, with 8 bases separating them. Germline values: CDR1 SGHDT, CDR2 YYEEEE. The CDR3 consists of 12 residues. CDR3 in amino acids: CASSTDTTEAFF. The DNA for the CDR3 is TGTGCCAGCAGCACGGACACCACTGAAGCTTTCTTT.

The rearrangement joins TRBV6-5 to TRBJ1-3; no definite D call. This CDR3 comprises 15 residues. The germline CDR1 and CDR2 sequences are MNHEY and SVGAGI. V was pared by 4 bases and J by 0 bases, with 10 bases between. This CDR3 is CASSSRKSSGNTIYF. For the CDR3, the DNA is TGTGCCAGCAGTTCGAGAAAAAGCTCTGGAAACACCATATATTTT.

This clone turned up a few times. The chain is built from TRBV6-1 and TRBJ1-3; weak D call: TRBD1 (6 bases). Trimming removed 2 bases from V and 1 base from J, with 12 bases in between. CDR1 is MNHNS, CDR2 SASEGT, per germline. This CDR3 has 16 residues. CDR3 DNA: TGTGCCAGCAGTGAACAGGGGTCCCCATCTGGAAACACCATATATTTT. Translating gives CASSEQGSPSGNTIYF.

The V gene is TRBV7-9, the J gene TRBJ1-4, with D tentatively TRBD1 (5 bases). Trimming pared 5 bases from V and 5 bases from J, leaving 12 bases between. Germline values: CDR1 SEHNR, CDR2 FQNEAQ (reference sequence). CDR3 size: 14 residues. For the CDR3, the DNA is TGTGCCAGCAGCCAAGGGGCGGGGAATGAAAAACTGTTTTTT. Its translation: CASSQGAGNEKLFF.

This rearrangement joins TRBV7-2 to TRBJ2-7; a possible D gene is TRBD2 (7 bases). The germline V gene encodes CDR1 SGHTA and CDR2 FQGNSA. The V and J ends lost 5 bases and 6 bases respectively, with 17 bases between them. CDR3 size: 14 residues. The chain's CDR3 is CASSQQGGTLEQYF. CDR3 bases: TGTGCCAGCAGCCAACAGGGAGGGACGCTCGAGCAGTACTTC.

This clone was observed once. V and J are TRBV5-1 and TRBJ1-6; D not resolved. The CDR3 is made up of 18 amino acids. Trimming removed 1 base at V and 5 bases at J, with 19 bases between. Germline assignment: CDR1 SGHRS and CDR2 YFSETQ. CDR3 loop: CASSLLEGHRGNNSPLHF. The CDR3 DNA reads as TGCGCCAGCAGCTTGTTGGAGGGTCACCGCGGGAATAATTCACCCCTCCACTTT.

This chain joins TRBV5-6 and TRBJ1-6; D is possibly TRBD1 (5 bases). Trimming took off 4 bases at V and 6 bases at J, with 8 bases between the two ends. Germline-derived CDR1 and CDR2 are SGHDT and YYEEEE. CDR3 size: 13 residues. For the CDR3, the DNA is TGTGCCAGCAGCCCCGGGGGTAATTCACCCCTCCACTTT. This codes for CASSPGGNSPLHF.

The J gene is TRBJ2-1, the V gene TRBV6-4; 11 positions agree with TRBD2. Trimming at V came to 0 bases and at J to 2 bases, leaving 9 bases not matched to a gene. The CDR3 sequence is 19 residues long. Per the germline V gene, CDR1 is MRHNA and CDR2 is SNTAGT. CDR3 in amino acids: CASSDSKVAGGRPYNEQFF. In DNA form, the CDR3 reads TGTGCCAGCAGTGACTCGAAGGTAGCGGGGGGGCGCCCCTACAATGAGCAGTTCTTC.

The CDR3 is CASSPTPLSHNEQFF. CDR3 bases: TGTGCCAGCAGCCCGACTCCTTTATCCCACAATGAGCAGTTCTTC. This chain links TRBV7-9 with TRBJ2-1, with no clear D. V was shortened by 5 bases and J by 5 bases, with 16 bases between the two germline ends. This CDR3 is 15 amino acids long. CDR1 and CDR2 from the germline V gene are SEHNR and FQNEAQ (reference sequence).

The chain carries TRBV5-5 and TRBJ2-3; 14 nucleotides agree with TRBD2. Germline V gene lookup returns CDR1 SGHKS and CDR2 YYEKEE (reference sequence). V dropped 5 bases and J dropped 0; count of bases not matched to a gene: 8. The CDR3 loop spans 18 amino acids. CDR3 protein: CASSLGLAGGLSTDTQYF. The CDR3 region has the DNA TGTGCCAGCAGTCTAGGACTAGCGGGGGGACTTAGCACAGATACGCAGTATTTT.

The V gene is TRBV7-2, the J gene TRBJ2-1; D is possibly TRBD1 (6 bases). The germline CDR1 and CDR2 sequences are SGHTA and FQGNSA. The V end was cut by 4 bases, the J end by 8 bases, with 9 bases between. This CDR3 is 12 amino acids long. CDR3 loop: CASSYRQDEQFF. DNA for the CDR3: TGTGCCAGCAGCTACAGACAGGATGAGCAGTTCTTC.

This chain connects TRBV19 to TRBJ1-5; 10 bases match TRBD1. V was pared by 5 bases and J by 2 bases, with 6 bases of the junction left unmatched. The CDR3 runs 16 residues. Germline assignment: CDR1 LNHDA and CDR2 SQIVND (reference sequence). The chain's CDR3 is CASSPGDRGGNQPQHF. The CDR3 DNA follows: TGTGCCAGTAGTCCTGGGGACAGGGGAGGCAATCAGCCCCAGCATTTT.

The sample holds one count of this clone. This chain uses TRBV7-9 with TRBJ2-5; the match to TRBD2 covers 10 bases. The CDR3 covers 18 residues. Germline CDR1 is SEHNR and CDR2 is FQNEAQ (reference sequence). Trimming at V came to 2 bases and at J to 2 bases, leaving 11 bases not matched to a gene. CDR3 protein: CASSLRSGGVITQETQYF. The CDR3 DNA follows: TGTGCCAGCAGCTTAAGGAGCGGGGGGGTTATTACTCAAGAGACCCAGTACTTC. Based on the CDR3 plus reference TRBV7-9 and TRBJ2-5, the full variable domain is DTGVSQNPRHKITKRGQNVTFRCDPISEHNRLYWYRQTLGQGPEFLTYFQNEAQLEKSRLLSDRFSAERPKGSFSTLEIQRTEQGDSAMYLCASSLRSGGVITQETQYFGPGTRLLVL.

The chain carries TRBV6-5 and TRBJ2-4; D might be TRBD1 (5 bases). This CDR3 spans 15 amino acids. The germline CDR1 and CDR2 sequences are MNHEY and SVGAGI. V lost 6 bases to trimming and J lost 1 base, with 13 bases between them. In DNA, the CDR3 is TGTGCCAGCAGGGACATTAAGGGTGCCAAAAACATTCAGTACTTC. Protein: CASRDIKGAKNIQYF.

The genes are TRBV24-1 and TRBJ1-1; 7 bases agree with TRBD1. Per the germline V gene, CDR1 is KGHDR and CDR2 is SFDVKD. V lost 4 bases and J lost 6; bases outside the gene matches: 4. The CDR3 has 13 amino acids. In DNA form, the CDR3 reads TGTGCCACCAGTGAACGACAGGGATCTGAAGCTTTCTTT. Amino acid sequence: CATSERQGSEAFF.

The DNA for the CDR3 is TGTGCCACCGGGACCTACGAGCAGTACTTC. As protein: CATGTYEQYF. This chain uses TRBV7-9 with TRBJ2-7; D may be TRBD2 (5 bases). Trimming cost V 10 bases and J 2 bases, with 6 bases left between them. Germline values: CDR1 SEHNR, CDR2 FQNEAQ (reference sequence). The CDR3 spans 10 residues.

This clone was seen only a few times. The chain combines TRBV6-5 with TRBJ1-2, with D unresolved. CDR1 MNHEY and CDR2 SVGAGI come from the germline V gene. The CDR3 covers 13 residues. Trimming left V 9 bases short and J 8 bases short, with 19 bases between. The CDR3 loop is CASSGRELWGYTF. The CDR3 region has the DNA TGTGCCAGTTCGGGGAGGGAGCTCTGGGGCTACACCTTC.

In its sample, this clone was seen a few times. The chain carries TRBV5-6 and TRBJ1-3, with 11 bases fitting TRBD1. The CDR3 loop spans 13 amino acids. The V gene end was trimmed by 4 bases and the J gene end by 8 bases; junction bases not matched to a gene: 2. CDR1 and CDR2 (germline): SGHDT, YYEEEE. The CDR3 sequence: CASSRTGGHTIYF. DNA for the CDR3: TGTGCCAGCAGCAGGACAGGGGGCCACACCATATATTTT.

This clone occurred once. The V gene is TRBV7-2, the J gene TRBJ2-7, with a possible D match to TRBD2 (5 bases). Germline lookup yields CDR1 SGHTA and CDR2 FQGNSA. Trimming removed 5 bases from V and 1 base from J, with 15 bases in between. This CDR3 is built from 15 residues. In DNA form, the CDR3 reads TGTGCCAGCAGCCCTCAACCGGGGTCTTCCTACGAGCAGTACTTC. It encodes CASSPQPGSSYEQYF.